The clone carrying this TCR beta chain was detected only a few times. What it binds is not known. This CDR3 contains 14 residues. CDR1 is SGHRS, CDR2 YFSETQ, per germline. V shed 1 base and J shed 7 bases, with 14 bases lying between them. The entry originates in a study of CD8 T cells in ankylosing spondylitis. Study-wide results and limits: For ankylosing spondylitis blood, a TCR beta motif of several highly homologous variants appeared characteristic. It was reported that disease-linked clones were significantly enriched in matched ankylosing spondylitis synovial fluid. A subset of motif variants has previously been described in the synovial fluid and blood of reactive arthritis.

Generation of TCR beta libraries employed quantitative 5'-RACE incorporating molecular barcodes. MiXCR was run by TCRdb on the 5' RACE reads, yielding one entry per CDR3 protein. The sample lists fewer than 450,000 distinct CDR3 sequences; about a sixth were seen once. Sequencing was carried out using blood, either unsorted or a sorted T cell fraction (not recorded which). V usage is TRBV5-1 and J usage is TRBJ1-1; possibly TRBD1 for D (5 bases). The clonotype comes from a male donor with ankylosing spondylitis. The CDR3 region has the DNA TGCGCCAGCAGCTTGTTAGGGACTGAAGGTGAAGCTTTCTTT. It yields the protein CASSLLGTEGEAFF.